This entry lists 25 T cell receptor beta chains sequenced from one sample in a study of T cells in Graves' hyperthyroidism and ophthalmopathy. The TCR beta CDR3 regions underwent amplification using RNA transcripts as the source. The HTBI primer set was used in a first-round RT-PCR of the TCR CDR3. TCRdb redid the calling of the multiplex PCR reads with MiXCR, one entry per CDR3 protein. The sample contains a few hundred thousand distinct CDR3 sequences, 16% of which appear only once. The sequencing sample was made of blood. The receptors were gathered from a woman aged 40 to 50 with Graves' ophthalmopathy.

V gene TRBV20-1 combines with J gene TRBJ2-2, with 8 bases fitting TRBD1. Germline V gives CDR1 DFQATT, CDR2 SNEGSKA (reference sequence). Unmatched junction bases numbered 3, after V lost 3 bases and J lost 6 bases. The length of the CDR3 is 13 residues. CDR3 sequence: CSARDRVPGELFF. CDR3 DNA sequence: TGCAGTGCTAGGGACAGGGTCCCCGGGGAGCTGTTTTTT.

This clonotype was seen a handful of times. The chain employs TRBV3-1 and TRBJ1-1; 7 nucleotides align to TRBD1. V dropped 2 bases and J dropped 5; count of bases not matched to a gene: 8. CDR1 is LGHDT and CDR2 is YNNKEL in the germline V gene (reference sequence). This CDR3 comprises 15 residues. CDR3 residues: CASSQREGAGTEAFF. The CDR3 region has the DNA TGTGCCAGCAGCCAAAGGGAGGGGGCAGGTACTGAAGCTTTCTTT.

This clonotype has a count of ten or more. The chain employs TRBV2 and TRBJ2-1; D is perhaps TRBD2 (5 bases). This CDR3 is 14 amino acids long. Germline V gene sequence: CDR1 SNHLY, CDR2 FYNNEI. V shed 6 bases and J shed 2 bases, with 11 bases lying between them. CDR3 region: CASSGRRTYNEQFF. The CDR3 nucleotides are TGTGCCAGCAGCGGACGGAGGACCTACAATGAGCAGTTCTTC.

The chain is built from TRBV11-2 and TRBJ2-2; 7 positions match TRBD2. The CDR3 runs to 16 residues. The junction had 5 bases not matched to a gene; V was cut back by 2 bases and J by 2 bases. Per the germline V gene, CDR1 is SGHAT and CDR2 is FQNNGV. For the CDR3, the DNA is TGTGCCAGCAGCTTATCGGGGGGTATAAACACCGGGGAGCTGTTTTTT. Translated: CASSLSGGINTGELFF. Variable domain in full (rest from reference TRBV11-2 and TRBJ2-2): EAGVAQSPRYKIIEKRQSVAFWCNPISGHATLYWYQQILGQGPKLLIQFQNNGVVDDSQLPKDRFSAERLKGVDSTLKIQPAKLEDSAVYLCASSLSGGINTGELFFGEGSRLTVL.

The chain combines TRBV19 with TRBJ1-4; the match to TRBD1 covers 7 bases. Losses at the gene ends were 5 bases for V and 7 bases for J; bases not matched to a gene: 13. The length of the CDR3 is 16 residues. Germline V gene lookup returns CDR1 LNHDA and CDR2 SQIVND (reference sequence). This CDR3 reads CASSATARGPSEKLFF. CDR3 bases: TGTGCCAGTAGTGCCACAGCGAGGGGGCCTAGTGAAAAACTGTTTTTT.

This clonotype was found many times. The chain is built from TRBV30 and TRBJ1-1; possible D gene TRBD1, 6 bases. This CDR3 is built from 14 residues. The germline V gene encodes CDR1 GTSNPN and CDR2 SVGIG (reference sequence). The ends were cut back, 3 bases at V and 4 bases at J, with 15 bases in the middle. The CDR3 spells CAWSLGAGGTEAFF. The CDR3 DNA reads TGTGCCTGGAGCCTGGGGGCGGGTGGCACTGAAGCTTTCTTT.

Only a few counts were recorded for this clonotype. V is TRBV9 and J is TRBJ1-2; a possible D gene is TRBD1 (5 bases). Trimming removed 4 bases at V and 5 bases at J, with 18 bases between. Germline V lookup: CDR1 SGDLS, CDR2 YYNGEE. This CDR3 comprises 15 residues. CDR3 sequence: CASSPTEGLSYGYTF. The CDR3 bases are TGTGCCAGCAGCCCTACCGAGGGGCTTTCGTATGGCTACACCTTC. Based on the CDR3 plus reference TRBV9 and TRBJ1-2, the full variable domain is DSGVTQTPKHLITATGQRVTLRCSPRSGDLSVYWYQQSLDQGLQFLIQYYNGEERAKGNILERFSAQQFPDLHSELNLSSLELGDSALYFCASSPTEGLSYGYTFGSGTRLTVV.

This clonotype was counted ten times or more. The chain's CDR3 is CASSQRDRGQGGYTF. The CDR3 nucleotides are TGCGCCAGCAGTCAACGGGACAGGGGCCAAGGCGGCTACACCTTC. J is TRBJ1-2 and V is TRBV5-1; 10 bases fit TRBD1. This CDR3 region has 15 residues. Germline V gene data show CDR1 as SGHRS and CDR2 as YFSETQ. V shed 5 bases, J shed 8 bases, and the junction held 12 bases outside the gene matches. Supplemented by reference TRBV5-1 and TRBJ1-2, the full variable domain reads KAGVTQTPRYLIKTRGQQVTLSCSPISGHRSVSWYQQTPGQGLQFLFEYFSETQRNKGNFPGRFSGRQFSNSRSEMNVSTLELGDSALYLCASSQRDRGQGGYTFGSGTRLTVV.

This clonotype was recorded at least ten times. The CDR3 nucleotides are TGTGCCAGCAGACGACTAGCGGGGGCTTACTTCGGCGAGCAGTACTTC. This sequence encodes CASRRLAGAYFGEQYF. The chain employs TRBV12-3 or TRBV12-4 and TRBJ2-7, with TRBD2 matching 12 bases. This CDR3 has 16 residues. The V and J ends lost 6 bases and 6 bases, in that order; junction bases with no gene match: 12.

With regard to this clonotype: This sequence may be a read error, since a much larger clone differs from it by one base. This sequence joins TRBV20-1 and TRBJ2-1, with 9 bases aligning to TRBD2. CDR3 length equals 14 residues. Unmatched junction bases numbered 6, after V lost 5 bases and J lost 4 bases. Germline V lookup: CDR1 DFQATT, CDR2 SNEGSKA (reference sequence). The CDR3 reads CSAPRLAGYNEQFF. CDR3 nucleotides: TGCAGTGCTCCCAGGCTAGCGGGGTACAATGAGCAGTTCTTC.

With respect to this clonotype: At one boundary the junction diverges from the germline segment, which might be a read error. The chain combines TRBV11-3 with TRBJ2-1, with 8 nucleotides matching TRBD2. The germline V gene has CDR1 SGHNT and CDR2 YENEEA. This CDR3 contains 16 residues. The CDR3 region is CASSRAGEGTNNEQFF. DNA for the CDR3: TGCGCCAGCAGCAGAGCGGGAGAAGGAACTAACAATGAGCAGTTCTTC.

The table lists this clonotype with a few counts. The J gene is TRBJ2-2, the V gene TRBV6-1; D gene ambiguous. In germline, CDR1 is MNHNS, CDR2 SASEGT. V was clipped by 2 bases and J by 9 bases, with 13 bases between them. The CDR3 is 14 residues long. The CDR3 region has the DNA TGTGCCAGCAGTGAAAGCTCCCTATTCCGGGAGCTGTTTTTT. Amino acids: CASSESSLFRELFF.

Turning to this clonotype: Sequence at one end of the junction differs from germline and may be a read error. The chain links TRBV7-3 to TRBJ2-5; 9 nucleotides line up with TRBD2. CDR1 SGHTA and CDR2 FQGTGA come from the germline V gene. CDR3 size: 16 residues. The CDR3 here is CASSLGSSGVQETQHF. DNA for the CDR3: TGTGCCAGCAGCTTAGGGTCTAGCGGGGTGCAAGAGACCCAGCACTTC.

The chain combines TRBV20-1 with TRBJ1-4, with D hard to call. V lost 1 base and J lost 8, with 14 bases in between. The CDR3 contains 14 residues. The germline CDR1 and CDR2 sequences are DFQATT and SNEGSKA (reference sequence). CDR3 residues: CSARVSSPLEKLFF. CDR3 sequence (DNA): TGCAGTGCTAGAGTTTCGTCACCGCTAGAAAAACTGTTTTTT.

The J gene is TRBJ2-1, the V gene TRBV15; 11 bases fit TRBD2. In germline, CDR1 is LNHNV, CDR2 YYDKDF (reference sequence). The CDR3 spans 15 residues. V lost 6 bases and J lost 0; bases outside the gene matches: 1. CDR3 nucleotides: TGTGCCACCAGGACTAGCGGGAACTCCTACAATGAGCAGTTCTTC. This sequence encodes CATRTSGNSYNEQFF. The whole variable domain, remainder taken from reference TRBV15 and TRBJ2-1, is DAMVIQNPRYQVTQFGKPVTLSCSQTLNHNVMYWYQQKSSQAPKLLFHYYDKDFNNEADTPDNFQSRRPNTSFCFLDIRSPGLGDTAMYLCATRTSGNSYNEQFFGPGTRLTVL.

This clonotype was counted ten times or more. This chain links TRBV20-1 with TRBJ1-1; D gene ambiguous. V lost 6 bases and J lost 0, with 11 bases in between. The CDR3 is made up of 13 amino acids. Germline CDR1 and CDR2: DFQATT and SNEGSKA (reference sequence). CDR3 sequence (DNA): TGCAGTGCCATATCCAATGTGAACACTGAAGCTTTCTTT. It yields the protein CSAISNVNTEAFF.

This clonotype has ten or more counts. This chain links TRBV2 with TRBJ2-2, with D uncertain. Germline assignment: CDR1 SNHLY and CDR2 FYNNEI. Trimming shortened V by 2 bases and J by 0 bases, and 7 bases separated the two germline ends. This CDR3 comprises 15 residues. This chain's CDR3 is CASSERSPNTGELFF. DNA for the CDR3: TGTGCCAGCAGTGAAAGGAGTCCGAACACCGGGGAGCTGTTTTTT.

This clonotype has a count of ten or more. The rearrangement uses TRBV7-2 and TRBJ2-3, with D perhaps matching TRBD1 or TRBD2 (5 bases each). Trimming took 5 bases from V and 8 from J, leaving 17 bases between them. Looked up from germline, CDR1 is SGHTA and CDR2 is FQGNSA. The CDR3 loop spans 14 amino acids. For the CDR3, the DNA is TGTGCCAGCAGCCGGGACCCCCCCCCTAGTACGCAGTATTTT. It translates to CASSRDPPPSTQYF.

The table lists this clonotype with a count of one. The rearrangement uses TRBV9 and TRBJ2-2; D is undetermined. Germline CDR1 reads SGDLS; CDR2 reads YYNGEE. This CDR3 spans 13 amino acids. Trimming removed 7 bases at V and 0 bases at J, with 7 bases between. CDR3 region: CASDNSNTGELFF. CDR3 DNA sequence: TGTGCCAGCGACAACTCGAACACCGGGGAGCTGTTTTTT.

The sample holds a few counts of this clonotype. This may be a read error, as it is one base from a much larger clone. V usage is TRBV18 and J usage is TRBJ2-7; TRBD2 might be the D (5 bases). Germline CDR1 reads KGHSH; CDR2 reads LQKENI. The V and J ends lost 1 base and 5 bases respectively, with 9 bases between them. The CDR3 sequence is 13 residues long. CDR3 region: CASSPLLGDEQYF. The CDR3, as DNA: TGTGCCAGCTCACCACTCCTCGGGGACGAGCAGTACTTC.

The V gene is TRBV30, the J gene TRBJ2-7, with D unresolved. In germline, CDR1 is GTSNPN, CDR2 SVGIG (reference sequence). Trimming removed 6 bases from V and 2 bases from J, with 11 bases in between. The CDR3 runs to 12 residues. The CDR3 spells CACIYMPYEQYF. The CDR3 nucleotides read TGTGCCTGTATCTACATGCCCTACGAGCAGTACTTC. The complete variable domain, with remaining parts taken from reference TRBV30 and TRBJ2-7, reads SQTIHQWPATLVQPVGSPLSLECTVEGTSNPNLYWYRQAAGRGLQLLFYSVGIGQISSEVPQNLSASRPQDRQFILSSKKLLLSDSGFYLCACIYMPYEQYFGPGTRLTVT.

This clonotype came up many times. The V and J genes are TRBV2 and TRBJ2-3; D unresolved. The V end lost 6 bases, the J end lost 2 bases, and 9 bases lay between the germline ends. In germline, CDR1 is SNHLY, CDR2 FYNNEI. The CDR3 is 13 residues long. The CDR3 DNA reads TGTGCCAGCAGGCAGGAATCCACAGATACGCAGTATTTT. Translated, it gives CASRQESTDTQYF.

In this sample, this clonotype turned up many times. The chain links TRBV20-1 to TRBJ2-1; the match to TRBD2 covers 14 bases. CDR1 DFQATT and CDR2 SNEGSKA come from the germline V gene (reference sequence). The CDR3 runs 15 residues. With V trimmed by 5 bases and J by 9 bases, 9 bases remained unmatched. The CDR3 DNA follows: TGCAGTGCTCCTCCGGGACTAGCGGGAGTAGGTGAGCAGTTCTTC. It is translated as CSAPPGLAGVGEQFF.

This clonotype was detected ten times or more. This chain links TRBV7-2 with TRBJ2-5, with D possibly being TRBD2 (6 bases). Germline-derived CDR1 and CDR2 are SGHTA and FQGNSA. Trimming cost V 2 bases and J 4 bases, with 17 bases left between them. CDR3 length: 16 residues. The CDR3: CASSLLVGAGGETQYF. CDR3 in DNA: TGTGCCAGCAGCTTATTGGTAGGGGCCGGGGGAGAGACCCAGTACTTC.

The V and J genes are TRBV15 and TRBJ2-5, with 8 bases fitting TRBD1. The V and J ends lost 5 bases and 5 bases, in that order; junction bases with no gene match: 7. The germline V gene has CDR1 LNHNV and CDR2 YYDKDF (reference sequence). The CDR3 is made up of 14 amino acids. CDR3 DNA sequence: TGTGCCACCAGCGACGGGACAGGAAGGGAGACCCAGTACTTC. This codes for CATSDGTGRETQYF.